The source of this TCR beta chain is a study of blood T cells in healthy people across ages. Primed by a sample-barcoded 5' primer and a J-beta primer mix, a second PCR proceeded for about 6 to 12 cycles. TCRdb analysed the 5' RACE reads with MiXCR anew, one entry per CDR3 protein. The repertoire includes around 1,500,000 distinct CDR3 sequences, 42% of them detected once, and 7.9% sits in the top ten. The extraction recovered at least 5.5 micrograms of total RNA per sample. This sequence originates from a woman between 18 and 29 years old in good health. The specimen sequenced was blood.

The CDR3 protein is CASSYQDRGTEAFF. DNA for the CDR3: TGTGCCAGCAGTTATCAGGACAGGGGGACTGAAGCTTTCTTT. This chain uses TRBV6-5 with TRBJ1-1, with 10 nucleotides matching TRBD1. Trimming cost V 3 bases and J 5 bases; bases outside gene matches: 3. This CDR3 has 14 residues. The germline V gene has CDR1 MNHEY and CDR2 SVGAGI.